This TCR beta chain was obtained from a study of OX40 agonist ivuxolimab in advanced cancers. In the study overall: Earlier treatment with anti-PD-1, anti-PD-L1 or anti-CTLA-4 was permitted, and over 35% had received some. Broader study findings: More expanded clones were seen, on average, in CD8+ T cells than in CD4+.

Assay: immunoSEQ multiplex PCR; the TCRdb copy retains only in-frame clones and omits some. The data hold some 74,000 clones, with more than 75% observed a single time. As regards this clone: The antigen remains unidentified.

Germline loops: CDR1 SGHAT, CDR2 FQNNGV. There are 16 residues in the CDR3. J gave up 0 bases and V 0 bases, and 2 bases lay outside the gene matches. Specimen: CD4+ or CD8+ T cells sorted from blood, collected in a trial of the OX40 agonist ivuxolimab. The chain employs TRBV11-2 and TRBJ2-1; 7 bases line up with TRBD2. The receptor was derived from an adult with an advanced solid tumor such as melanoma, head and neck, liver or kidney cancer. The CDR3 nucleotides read TGTGCCAGCAGCTTAGAAACTAGCGTCTCCTACAATGAGCAGTTCTTC. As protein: CASSLETSVSYNEQFF.